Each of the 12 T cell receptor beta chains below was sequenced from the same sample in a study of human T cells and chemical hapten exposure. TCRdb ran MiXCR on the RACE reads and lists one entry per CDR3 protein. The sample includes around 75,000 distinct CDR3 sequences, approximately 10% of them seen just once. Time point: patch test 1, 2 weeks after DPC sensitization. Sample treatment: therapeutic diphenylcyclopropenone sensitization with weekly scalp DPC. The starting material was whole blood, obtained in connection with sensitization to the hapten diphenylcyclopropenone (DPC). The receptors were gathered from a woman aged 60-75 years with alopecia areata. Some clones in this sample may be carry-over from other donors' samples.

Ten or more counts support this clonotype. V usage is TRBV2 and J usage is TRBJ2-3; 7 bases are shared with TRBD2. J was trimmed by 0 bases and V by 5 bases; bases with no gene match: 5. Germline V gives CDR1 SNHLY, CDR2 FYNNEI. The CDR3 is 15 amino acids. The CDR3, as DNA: TGTGCCAGCAGTCGGGACTACCAGAGCACAGATACGCAGTATTTT. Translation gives CASSRDYQSTDTQYF. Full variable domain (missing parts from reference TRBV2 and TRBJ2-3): EPEVTQTPSHQVTQMGQEVILRCVPISNHLYFYWYRQILGQKVEFLVSFYNNEISEKSEIFDDQFSVERPDGSNFTLKIRSTKLEDSAMYFCASSRDYQSTDTQYFGPGTRLTVL.

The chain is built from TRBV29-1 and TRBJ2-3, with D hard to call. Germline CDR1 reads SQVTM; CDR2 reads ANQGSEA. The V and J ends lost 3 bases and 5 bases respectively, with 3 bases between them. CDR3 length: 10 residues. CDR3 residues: CSVDQDTQYF. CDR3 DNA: TGCAGCGTTGATCAAGATACGCAGTATTTT.

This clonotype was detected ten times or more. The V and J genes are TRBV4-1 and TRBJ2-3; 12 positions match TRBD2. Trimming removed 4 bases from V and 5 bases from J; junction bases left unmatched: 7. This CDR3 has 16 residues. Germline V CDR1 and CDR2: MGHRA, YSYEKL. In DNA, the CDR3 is TGCGCCAGCAGCCCTAGGACTAGCGGGGTGGTAGATACGCAGTATTTT. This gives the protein CASSPRTSGVVDTQYF.

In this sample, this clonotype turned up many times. The CDR3 sequence: CASSYSITEKLFF. In nucleotides, the CDR3 is TGTGCCAGCAGTTACTCGATAACCGAAAAACTGTTTTTT. The chain joins TRBV6-5 to TRBJ1-4; D gene uncertain. Trimming took off 0 bases at V and 8 bases at J, with 7 bases between the two ends. The CDR3 spans 13 residues. Germline-derived CDR1 and CDR2 are MNHEY and SVGAGI.

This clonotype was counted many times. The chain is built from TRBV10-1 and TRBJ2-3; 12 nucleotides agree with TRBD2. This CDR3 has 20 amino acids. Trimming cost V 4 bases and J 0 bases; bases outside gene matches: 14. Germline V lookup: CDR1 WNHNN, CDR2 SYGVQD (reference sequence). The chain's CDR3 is CASSGSATSGGSPSTDTQYF. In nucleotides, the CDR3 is TGCGCCAGCAGTGGCTCGGCGACTAGCGGGGGTTCTCCTAGCACAGATACGCAGTATTTT.

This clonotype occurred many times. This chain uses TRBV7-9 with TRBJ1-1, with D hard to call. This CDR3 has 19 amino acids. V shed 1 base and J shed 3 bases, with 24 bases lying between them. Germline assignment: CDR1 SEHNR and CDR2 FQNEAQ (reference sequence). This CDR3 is CASSLEVGRLRGWDTEAFF. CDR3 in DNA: TGTGCCAGCAGCTTAGAGGTAGGCCGACTACGGGGTTGGGACACTGAAGCTTTCTTT.

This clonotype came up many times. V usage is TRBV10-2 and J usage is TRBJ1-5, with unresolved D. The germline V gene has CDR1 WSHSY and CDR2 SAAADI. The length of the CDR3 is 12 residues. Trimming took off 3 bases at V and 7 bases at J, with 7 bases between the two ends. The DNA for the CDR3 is TGCGCCAGCAGTGATGGGGTCCAGCCCCAGCATTTT. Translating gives CASSDGVQPQHF.

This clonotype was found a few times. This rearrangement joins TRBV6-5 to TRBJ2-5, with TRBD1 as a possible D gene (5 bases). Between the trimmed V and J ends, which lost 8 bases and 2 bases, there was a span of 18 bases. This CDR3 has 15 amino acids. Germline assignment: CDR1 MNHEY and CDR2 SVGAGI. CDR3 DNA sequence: TGTGCCAGCGGCTCTCTCCCAGGGATGCAAGAGACCCAGTACTTC. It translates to CASGSLPGMQETQYF.

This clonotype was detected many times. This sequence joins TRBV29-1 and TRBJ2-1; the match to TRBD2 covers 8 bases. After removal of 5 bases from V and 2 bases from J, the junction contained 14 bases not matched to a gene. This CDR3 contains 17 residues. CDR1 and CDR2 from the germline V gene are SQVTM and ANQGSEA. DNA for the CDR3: TGCAGCGTTCACCCCTGGGAGGCGGGGGGAGCCTACAATGAGCAGTTCTTC. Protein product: CSVHPWEAGGAYNEQFF.

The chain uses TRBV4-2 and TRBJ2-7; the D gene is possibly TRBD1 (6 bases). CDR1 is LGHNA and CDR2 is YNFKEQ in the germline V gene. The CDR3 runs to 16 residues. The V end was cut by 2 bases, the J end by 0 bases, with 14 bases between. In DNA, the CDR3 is TGTGCCAGCAGCCAAACGGACAGCCCCAACTCCTACGAGCAGTACTTC. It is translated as CASSQTDSPNSYEQYF.

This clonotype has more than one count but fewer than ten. The CDR3 bases are TGTGCCAGCAGCTTAGATTTGGGAGGGCACAATGAGCAGTTCTTC. Translated: CASSLDLGGHNEQFF. The chain is built from TRBV7-2 and TRBJ2-1, with 7 positions matching TRBD2. V lost 1 base and J lost 5; bases outside the gene matches: 5. Germline V gene sequence: CDR1 SGHTA, CDR2 FQGNSA. This CDR3 region has 15 residues.

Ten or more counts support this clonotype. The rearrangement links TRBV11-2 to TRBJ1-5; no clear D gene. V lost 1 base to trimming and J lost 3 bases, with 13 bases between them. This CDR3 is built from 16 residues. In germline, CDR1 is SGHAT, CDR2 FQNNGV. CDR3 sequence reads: CASSLGRARNNQPQHF. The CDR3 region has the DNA TGTGCCAGCAGCTTAGGAAGGGCCAGGAACAATCAGCCCCAGCATTTT.